This T cell receptor (beta chain) derives from a study of T cell responses to AZD1222 COVID-19 vaccine. The CDR3 totals 11 residues. CDR1 MDHEN and CDR2 SYDVKM come from the germline V gene. V lost 10 bases and J lost 3, with 9 bases in between. Concerning this clone itself: Its matching antigen is unknown.

Generated by immunoSEQ multiplex PCR, the TCRdb table keeps only in-frame clones and is missing some. The top ten hold just over 5% of the sample, which has some 170,000 clones, roughly 94% seen once. General study results and limits: Reportedly, nearly half the spike-specific TCRs target unmutated variant regions. Most donors were white British and more were female, and clonal diversity was possibly underestimated.

The sequences come from peripheral blood, collected 28 days after the second AZD1222 dose. This TCR derives from an adult who received the AZD1222 COVID-19 vaccine. The V gene is TRBV28, the J gene TRBJ1-2; D remains ambiguous. The CDR3 bases are TGTGCCATCGGGAGGGACTATGGCTACACCTTC. Translating gives CAIGRDYGYTF.